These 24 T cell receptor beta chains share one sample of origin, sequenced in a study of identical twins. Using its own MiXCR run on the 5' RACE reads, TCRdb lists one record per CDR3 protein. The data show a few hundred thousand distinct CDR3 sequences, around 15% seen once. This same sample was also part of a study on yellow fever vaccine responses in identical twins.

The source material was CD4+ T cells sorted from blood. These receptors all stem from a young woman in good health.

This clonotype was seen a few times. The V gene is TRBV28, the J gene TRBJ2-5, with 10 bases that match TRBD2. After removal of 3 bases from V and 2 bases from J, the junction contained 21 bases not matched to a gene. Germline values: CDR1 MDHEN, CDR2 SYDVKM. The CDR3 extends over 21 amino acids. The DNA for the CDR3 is TGTGCCAGCAGTTTCTTTACCAGCGGGGGGGCCGGTTTCATTTTACAAGAGACCCAGTACTTC. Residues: CASSFFTSGGAGFILQETQYF.

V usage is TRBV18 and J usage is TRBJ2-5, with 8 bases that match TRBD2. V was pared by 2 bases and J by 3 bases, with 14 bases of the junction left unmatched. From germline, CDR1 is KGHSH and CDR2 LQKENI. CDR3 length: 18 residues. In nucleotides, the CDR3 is TGTGCCAGCTCACCATGGGGACTAGGGAAGGCGCAAGAAGAGACCCAGTACTTC. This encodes CASSPWGLGKAQEETQYF.

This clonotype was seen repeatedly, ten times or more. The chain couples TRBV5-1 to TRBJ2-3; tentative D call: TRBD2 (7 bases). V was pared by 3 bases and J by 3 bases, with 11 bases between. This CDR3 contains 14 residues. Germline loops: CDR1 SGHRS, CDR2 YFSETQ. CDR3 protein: CASSSGGGTDTQYF. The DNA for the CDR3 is TGCGCCAGCAGCTCGGGGGGCGGAACAGATACGCAGTATTTT. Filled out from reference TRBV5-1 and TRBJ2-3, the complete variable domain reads KAGVTQTPRYLIKTRGQQVTLSCSPISGHRSVSWYQQTPGQGLQFLFEYFSETQRNKGNFPGRFSGRQFSNSRSEMNVSTLELGDSALYLCASSSGGGTDTQYFGPGTRLTVL.

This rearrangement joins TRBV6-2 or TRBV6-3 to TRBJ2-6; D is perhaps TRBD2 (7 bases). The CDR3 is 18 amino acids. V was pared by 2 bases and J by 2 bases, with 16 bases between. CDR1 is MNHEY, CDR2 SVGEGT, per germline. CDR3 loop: CASSYAGGRFAGANVLTF. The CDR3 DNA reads TGTGCCAGCAGTTACGCCGGGGGGCGATTCGCTGGGGCCAACGTCCTGACTTTC.

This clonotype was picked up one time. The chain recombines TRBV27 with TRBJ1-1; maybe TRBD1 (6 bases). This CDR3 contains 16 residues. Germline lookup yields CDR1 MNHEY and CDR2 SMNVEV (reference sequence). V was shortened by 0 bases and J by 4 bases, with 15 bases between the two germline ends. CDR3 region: CASSLSRTVLGTEAFF. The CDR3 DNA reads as TGTGCCAGCAGTTTATCCCGGACAGTTTTAGGCACTGAAGCTTTCTTT.

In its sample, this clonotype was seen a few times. The CDR3 region is CASSLAGGWGDTQYF. The DNA for the CDR3 is TGTGCCAGCAGCTTAGCCGGGGGGTGGGGAGATACGCAGTATTTT. The chain couples TRBV11-2 to TRBJ2-3; the match to TRBD2 covers 7 bases. Germline lookup yields CDR1 SGHAT and CDR2 FQNNGV. J gave up 5 bases and V 1 base, and 6 bases lay outside the gene matches. This CDR3 has 15 amino acids.

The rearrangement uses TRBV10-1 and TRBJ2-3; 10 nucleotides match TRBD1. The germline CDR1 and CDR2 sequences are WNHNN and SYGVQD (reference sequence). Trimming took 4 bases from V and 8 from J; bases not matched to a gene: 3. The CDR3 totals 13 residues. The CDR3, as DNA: TGCGCCAGCAGTGGACAGGGGGCGGGTACGCAGTATTTT. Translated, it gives CASSGQGAGTQYF.

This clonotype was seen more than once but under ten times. This CDR3 reads CSAHIAGVRDTQYF. In nucleotides, the CDR3 is TGCAGTGCTCACATAGCGGGAGTTAGAGATACGCAGTATTTT. V gene TRBV20-1 combines with J gene TRBJ2-3, with TRBD2 matching 9 bases. This CDR3 spans 14 amino acids. J gave up 5 bases and V 5 bases, and 8 bases lay outside the gene matches. CDR1 and CDR2 (germline): DFQATT, SNEGSKA (reference sequence).

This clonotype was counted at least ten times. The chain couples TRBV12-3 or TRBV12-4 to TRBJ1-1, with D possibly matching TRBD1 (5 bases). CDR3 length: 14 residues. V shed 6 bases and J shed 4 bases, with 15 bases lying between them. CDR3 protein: CASRAQGAATEAFF. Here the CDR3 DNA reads TGTGCCAGCAGGGCCCAAGGGGCGGCCACTGAAGCTTTCTTT.

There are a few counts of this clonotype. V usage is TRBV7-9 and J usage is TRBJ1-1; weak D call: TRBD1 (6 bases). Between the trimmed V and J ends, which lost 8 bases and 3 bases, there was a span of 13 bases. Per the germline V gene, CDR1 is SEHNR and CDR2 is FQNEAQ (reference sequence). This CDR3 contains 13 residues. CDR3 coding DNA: TGTGCCAGCGGGGGGGGCGCGGACACTGAAGCTTTCTTT. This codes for CASGGGADTEAFF.

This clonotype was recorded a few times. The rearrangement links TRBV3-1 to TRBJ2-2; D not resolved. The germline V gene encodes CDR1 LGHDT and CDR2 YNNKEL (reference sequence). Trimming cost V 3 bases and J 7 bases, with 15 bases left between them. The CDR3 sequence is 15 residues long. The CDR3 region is CASSHAPKTSGELFF. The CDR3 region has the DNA TGTGCCAGCAGCCACGCTCCAAAGACCAGCGGGGAGCTGTTTTTT.

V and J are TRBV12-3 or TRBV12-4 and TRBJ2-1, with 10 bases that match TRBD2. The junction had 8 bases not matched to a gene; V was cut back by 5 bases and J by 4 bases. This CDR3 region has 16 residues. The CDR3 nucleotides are TGTGCCAGCAGTCGGTTAGCGGGAGGCTATTACAATGAGCAGTTCTTC. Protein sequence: CASSRLAGGYYNEQFF.

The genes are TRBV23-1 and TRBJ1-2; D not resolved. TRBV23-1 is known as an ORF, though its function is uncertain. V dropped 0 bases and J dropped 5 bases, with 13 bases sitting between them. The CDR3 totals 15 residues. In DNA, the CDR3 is TGCGCCAGCAGTCAATCCCCGGACGGGAGATATGGCTACACCTTC. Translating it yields CASSQSPDGRYGYTF.

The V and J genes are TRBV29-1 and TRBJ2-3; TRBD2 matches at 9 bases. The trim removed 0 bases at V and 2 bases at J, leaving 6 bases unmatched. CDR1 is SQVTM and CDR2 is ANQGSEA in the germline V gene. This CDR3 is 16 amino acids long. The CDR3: CSVEEIGGRVTDTQYF. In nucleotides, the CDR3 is TGCAGCGTTGAAGAAATAGGCGGGAGGGTCACAGATACGCAGTATTTT.

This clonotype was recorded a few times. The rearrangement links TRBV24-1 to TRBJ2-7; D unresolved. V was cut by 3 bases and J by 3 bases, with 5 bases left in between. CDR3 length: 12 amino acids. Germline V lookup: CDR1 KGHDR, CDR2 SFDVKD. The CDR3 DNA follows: TGTGCCACCAGTGATCCCGGCTACGAGCAGTACTTC. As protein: CATSDPGYEQYF.

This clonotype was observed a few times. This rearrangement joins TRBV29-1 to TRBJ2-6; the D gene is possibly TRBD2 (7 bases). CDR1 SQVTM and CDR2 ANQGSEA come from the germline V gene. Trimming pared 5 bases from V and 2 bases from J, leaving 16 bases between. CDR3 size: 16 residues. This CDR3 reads CSVRGGPFAGANVLTF. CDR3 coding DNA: TGCAGCGTTAGGGGGGGCCCCTTTGCTGGGGCCAACGTCCTGACTTTC.

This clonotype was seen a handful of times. CDR3 nucleotide sequence: TGTGCCAGCAGTGAAGGTTGGAGCTCAACTGAAGCTTTCTTT. It is translated as CASSEGWSSTEAFF. The chain links TRBV6-1 to TRBJ1-1; the D is unclear. The CDR3 has 14 residues. V was pared by 1 base and J by 5 bases, with 11 bases between. The germline gives CDR1 MNHNS, CDR2 SASEGT.

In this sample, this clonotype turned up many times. The CDR3 coding sequence is TGTGCCAGCAGTACCACGGGGGGAGTCCCCCTAGAGCAGTACTTC. Encoded protein: CASSTTGGVPLEQYF. This sequence joins TRBV2 and TRBJ2-7, with 7 bases identical to TRBD2. CDR1 and CDR2 (germline): SNHLY, FYNNEI. This CDR3 comprises 15 residues. J gave up 7 bases and V 5 bases, and 14 bases lay outside the gene matches.

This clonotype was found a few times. The CDR3 sequence: CASSFGTWLNTEAFF. The CDR3 coding sequence is TGCGCCAGCAGCTTTGGGACATGGTTGAACACTGAAGCTTTCTTT. This chain uses TRBV5-1 with TRBJ1-1; weak D call: TRBD1 (6 bases). V was trimmed by 2 bases and J by 0 bases, leaving 11 bases between them. CDR1 SGHRS and CDR2 YFSETQ come from the germline V gene. CDR3 length equals 15 residues.

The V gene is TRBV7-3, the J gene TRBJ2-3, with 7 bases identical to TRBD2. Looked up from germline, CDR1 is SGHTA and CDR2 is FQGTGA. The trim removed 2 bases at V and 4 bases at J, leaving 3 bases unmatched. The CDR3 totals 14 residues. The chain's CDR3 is CASSLAGAPDTQYF. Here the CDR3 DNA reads TGTGCCAGCAGCTTAGCGGGAGCCCCAGATACGCAGTATTTT.

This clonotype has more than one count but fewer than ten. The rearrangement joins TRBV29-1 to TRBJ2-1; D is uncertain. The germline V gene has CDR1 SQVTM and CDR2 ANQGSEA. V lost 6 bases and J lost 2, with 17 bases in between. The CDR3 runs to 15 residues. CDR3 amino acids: CSVTLGGGPYNEQFF. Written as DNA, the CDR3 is TGCAGCGTCACCCTCGGTGGTGGACCCTACAATGAGCAGTTCTTC.

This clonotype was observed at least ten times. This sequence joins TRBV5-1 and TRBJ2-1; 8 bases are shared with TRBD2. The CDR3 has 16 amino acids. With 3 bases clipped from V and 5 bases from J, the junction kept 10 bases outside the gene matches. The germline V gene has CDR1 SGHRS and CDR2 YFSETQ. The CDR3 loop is CASSSPGLAGNNEQFF. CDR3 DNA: TGCGCCAGCAGCTCCCCCGGGTTAGCGGGGAACAATGAGCAGTTCTTC.

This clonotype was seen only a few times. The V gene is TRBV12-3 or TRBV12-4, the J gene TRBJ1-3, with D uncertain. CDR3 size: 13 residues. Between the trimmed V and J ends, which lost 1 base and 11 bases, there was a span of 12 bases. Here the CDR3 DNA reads TGTGCCAGCAGTTTAGGGGTCTGGGGTGCCATATATTTT. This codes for CASSLGVWGAIYF.

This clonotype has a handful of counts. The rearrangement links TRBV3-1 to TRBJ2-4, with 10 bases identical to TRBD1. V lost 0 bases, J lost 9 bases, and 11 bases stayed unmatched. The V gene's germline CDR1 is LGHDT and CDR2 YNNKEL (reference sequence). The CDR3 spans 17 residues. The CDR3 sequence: CASSQDWTGQGIPIQYF. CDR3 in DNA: TGTGCCAGCAGCCAAGATTGGACGGGACAGGGGATACCCATTCAGTACTTC.